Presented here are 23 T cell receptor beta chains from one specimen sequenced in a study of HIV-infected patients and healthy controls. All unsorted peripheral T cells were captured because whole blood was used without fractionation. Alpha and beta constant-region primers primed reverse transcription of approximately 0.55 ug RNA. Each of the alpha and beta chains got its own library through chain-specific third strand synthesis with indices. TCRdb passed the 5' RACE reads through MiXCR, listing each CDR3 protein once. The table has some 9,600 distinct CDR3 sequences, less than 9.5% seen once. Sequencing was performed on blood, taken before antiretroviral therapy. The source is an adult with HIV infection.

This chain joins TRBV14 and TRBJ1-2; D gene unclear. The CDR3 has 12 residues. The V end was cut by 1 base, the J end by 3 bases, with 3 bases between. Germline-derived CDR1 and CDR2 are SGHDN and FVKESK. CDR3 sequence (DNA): TGTGCCAGCAGCCAAGCGGACTATGGCTACACCTTC. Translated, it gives CASSQADYGYTF.

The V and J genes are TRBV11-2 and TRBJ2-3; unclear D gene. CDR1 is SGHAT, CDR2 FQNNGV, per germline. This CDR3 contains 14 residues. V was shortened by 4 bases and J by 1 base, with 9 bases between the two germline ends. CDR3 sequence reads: CASSSEVGTDTQYF. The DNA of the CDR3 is TGTGCCAGCAGCTCCGAGGTGGGCACAGATACGCAGTATTTT.

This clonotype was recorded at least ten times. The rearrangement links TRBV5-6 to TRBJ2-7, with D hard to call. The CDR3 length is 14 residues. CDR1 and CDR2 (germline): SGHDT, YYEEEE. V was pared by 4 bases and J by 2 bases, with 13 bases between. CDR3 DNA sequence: TGTGCCAGCAGCCAAGAGGCGTCCCCCTACGAGCAGTACTTC. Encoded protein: CASSQEASPYEQYF.

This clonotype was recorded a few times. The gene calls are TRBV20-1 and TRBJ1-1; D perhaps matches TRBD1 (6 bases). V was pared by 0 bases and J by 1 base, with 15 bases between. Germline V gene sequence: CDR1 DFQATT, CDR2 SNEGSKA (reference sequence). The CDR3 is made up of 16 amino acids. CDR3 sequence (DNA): TGCAGTGCTAGAGATCCGTACAGGGATACGAACACTGAAGCTTTCTTT. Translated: CSARDPYRDTNTEAFF.

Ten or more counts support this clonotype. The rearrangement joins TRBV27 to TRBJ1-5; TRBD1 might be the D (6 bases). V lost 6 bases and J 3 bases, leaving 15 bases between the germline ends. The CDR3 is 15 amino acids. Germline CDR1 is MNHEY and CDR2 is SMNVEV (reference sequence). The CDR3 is CASRLNREVNQPQHF. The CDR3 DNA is TGTGCCAGCAGACTGAACAGGGAGGTCAATCAGCCCCAGCATTTT.

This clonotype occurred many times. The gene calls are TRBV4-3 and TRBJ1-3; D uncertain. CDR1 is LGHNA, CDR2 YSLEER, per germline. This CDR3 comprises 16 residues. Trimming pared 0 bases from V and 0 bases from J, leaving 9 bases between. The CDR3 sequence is CASSQDRVFSGNTIYF. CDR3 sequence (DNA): TGCGCCAGCAGCCAAGATCGGGTGTTCTCTGGAAACACCATATATTTT.

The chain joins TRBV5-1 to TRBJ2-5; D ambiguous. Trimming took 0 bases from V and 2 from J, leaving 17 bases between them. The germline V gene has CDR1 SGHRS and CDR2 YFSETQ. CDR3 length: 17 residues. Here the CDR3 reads CASSLGLLGPQQETQYF. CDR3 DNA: TGCGCCAGCAGCTTGGGTCTTCTAGGGCCGCAACAAGAGACCCAGTACTTC. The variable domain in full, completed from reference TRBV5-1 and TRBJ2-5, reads KAGVTQTPRYLIKTRGQQVTLSCSPISGHRSVSWYQQTPGQGLQFLFEYFSETQRNKGNFPGRFSGRQFSNSRSEMNVSTLELGDSALYLCASSLGLLGPQQETQYFGPGTRLLVL.

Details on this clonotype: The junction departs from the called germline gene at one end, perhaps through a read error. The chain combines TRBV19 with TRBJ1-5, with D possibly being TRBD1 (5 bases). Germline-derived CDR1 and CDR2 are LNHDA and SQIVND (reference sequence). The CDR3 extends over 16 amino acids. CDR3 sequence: CSSSTPRKGSNQPQHF. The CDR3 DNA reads TGTTCCAGTAGTACCCCGAGGAAGGGGAGCAATCAGCCCCAGCATTTT.

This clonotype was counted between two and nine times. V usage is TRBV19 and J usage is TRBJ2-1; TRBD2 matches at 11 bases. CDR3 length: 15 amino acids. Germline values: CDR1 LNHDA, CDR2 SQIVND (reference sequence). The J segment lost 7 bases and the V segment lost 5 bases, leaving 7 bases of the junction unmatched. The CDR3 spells CASSPTSGGGNEQFF. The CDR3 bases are TGTGCCAGTAGTCCCACTAGCGGGGGAGGGAATGAGCAGTTCTTC.

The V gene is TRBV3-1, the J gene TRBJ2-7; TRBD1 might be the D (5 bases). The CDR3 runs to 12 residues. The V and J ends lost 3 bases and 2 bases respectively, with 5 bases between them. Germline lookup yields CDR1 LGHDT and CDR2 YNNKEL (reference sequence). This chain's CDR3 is CASSQDTYEQYF. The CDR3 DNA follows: TGTGCCAGCAGCCAGGACACCTACGAGCAGTACTTC.

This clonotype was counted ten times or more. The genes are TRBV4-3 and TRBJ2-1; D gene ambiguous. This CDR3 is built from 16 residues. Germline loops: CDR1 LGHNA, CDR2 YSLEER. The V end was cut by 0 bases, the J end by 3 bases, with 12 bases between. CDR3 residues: CASSQDYPGFYNEQFF. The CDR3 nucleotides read TGCGCCAGCAGCCAAGATTACCCAGGCTTCTACAATGAGCAGTTCTTC.

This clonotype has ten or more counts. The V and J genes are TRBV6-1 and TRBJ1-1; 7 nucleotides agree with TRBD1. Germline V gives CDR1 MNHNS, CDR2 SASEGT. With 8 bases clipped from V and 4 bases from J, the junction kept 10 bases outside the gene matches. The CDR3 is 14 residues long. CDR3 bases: TGTGCCAGCGAGACAGGGATCTGGGTCACTGAAGCTTTCTTT. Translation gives CASETGIWVTEAFF.

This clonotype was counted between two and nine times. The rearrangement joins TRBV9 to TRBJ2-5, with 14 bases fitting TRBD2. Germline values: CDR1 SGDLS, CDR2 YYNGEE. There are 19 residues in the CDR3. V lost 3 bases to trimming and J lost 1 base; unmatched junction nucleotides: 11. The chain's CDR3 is CASSARLAGGWAPQETQYF. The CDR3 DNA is TGTGCCAGCAGCGCTCGACTAGCGGGGGGGTGGGCACCCCAAGAGACCCAGTACTTC.

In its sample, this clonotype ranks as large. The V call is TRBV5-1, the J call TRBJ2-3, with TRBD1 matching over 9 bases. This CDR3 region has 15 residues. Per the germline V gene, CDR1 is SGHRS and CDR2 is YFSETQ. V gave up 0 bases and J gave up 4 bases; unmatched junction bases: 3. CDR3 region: CASSLEGQGPDTQYF. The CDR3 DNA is TGCGCCAGCAGCTTGGAGGGACAGGGCCCAGATACGCAGTATTTT.

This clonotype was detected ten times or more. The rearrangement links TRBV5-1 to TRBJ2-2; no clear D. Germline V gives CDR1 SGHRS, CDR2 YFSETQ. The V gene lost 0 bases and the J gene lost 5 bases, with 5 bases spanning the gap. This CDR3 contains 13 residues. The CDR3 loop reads CASSLVPTGELFF. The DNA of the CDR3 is TGCGCCAGCAGCTTGGTCCCAACCGGGGAGCTGTTTTTT.

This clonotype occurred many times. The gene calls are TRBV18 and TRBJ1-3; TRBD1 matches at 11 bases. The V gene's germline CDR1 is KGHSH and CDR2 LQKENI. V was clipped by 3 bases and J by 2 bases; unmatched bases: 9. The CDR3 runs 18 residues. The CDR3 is CASSPGTGGVAAGNTIYF. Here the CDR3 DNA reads TGTGCCAGCTCACCGGGGACAGGGGGAGTCGCGGCTGGAAACACCATATATTTT.

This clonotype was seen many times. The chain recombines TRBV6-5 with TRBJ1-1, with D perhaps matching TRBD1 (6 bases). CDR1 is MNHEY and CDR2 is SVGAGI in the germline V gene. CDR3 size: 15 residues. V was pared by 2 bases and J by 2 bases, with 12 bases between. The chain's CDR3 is CASSYGGHYNTEAFF. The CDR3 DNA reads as TGTGCCAGCAGTTACGGGGGACACTATAACACTGAAGCTTTCTTT.

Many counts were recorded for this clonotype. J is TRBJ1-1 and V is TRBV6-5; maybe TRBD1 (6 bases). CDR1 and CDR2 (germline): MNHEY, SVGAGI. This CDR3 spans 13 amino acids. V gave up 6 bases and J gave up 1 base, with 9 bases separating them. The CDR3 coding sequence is TGTGCCAGCAGACAGACAGGGAACACTGAAGCTTTCTTT. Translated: CASRQTGNTEAFF.

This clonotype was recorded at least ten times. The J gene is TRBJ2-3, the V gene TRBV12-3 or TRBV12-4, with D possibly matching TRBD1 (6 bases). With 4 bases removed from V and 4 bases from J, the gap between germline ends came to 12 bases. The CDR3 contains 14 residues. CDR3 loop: CASSYGAGADTQYF. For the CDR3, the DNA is TGTGCCAGCAGTTATGGGGCAGGGGCAGATACGCAGTATTTT.

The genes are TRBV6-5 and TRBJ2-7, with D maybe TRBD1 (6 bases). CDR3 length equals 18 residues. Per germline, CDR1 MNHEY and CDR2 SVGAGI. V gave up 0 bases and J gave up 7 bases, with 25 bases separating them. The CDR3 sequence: CASSYSRLTDSPWFEQYF. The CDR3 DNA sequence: TGTGCCAGCAGTTACTCGAGATTAACGGACAGCCCGTGGTTTGAGCAGTACTTC.

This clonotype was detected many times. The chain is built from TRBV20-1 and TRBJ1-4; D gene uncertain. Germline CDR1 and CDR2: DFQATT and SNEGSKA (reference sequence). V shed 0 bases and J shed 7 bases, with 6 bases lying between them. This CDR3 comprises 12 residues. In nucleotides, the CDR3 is TGCAGTGCTAGAGATTGGGGTGAAAAACTGTTTTTT. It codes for CSARDWGEKLFF.

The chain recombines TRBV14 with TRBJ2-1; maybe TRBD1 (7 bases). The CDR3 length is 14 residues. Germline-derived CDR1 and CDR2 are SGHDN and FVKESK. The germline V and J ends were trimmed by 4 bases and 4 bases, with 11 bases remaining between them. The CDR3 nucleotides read TGTGCCAGCAGCCTGCAGGGGGGTTACAATGAGCAGTTCTTC. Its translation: CASSLQGGYNEQFF.

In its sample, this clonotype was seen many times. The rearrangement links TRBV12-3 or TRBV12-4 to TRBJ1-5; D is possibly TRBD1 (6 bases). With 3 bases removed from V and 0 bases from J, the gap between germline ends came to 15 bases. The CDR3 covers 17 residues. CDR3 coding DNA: TGTGCCAGCAGTTTTTCCGCCAGGACAGATAGCAATCAGCCCCAGCATTTT. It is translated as CASSFSARTDSNQPQHF.